The 24 T cell receptor beta chains in this list originate from one sample, sequenced in a study of cytomegalovirus exposure and HLA in healthy donors (dated by TCRdb to the late 2010s). Receptor libraries were prepared by the immunoSEQ multiplex PCR assay. A mixture of 60 forward primers for TCR Vbeta segments and 13 reverse primers for TCR Jbeta segments was used in the multiplex PCR. The source is immuneACCESS, and TCRdb retained only in-frame sequences with V and J called. Part of the clones is not carried over; for the studies checked, unresolved V genes explain less than half of this, and the remainder is unexplained. The data table for this sample lists around 50,000 clones. The ten largest make up 2.1% of the sample. The sequenced material came from PBMCs. Source of these receptors: a woman in her forties in good health and CMV-seronegative.

V is TRBV10-1 and J is TRBJ2-7, with 9 positions matching TRBD1. Germline trimming cut 6 bases from V and 3 bases from J; bases unmatched to any gene: 6. In germline, CDR1 is WNHNN, CDR2 SYGVQD (reference sequence). The CDR3 loop spans 14 amino acids. The CDR3 loop reads CASRQGALYYEQYF. In DNA form, the CDR3 reads TGCGCCAGCAGACAGGGGGCTTTATACTACGAGCAGTACTTC.

V gene TRBV19 combines with J gene TRBJ2-4, with 8 nucleotides matching TRBD2. Germline V CDR1 and CDR2: LNHDA, SQIVND (reference sequence). Unmatched junction bases numbered 13, after V lost 3 bases and J lost 6 bases. CDR3 length: 17 amino acids. In DNA form, the CDR3 reads TGTGCCAGTAGTATGAGGCGACTAGCGTTGGACTCAAACATTCAGTACTTC. This codes for CASSMRRLALDSNIQYF.

The chain has TRBV18 and TRBJ2-1; 8 nucleotides line up with TRBD2. CDR1 is KGHSH, CDR2 LQKENI, per germline. The CDR3 contains 15 residues. The junction had 5 bases not matched to a gene; V was cut back by 5 bases and J by 2 bases. CDR3 sequence reads: CASSAPAGAYNEQFF. DNA of the CDR3: TGTGCCAGCTCAGCCCCAGCGGGGGCCTACAATGAGCAGTTCTTC.

V gene TRBV6-1 combines with J gene TRBJ2-7; 8 nucleotides align to TRBD2. The CDR3 runs 15 residues. Germline V gene data show CDR1 as MNHNS and CDR2 as SASEGT. Losses at the gene ends were 2 bases for V and 2 bases for J; bases not matched to a gene: 5. The CDR3 nucleotides are TGTGCCAGCAGTGAATATAGCGGGGCCGCCTACGAGCAGTACTTC. It is translated as CASSEYSGAAYEQYF.

Turning to this clone: The germline gene is not matched at one end of the junction; a read error may be the cause. The V and J genes are TRBV6-5 and TRBJ1-1; D may be TRBD1 (6 bases). Germline values: CDR1 MNHEY, CDR2 SVGAGI. The CDR3 is 10 amino acids. The CDR3 DNA reads TGCAACTGGACAGTCCCCTGGTGGATCTTT. Encoded protein: CNWTVPWWIF.

The genes are TRBV6-4 and TRBJ1-6, with 8 bases identical to TRBD1. CDR1 is MRHNA, CDR2 SNTAGT, per germline. V dropped 6 bases and J dropped 7; count of bases not matched to a gene: 5. The CDR3 spans 14 residues. The DNA of the CDR3 is TGTGCCAGCAGGATGACAGGGGCCAATTCACCCCTCCACTTT. Its translation: CASRMTGANSPLHF.

The genes are TRBV2 and TRBJ1-5; TRBD1 aligns across 9 bases. CDR3 length: 13 residues. Trimming cost V 8 bases and J 7 bases; bases outside gene matches: 6. Germline CDR1 reads SNHLY; CDR2 reads FYNNEI. The DNA for the CDR3 is TGTGCCAGCGGGACAGGGCAACGACAGCCCCAGCATTTT. Its translation: CASGTGQRQPQHF. Looking up the rest from reference TRBV2 and TRBJ1-5 gives the full variable domain: EPEVTQTPSHQVTQMGQEVILRCVPISNHLYFYWYRQILGQKVEFLVSFYNNEISEKSEIFDDQFSVERPDGSNFTLKIRSTKLEDSAMYFCASGTGQRQPQHFGDGTRLSIL.

V gene TRBV29-1 combines with J gene TRBJ1-1, with D tentatively TRBD1 (6 bases). CDR1 and CDR2 (germline): SQVTM, ANQGSEA. The CDR3 runs 13 residues. V shed 6 bases and J shed 5 bases, with 16 bases lying between them. CDR3 loop: CSVVRTERTEAFF. The DNA of the CDR3 is TGCAGCGTCGTGAGGACAGAAAGGACTGAAGCTTTCTTT.

V and J are TRBV5-1 and TRBJ2-5; 9 bases line up with TRBD1. Germline V gene sequence: CDR1 SGHRS, CDR2 YFSETQ. The V and J ends lost 4 bases and 1 base, in that order; junction bases with no gene match: 14. The CDR3 runs 18 residues. The CDR3 spells CASSQGQGGGPLQETQYF. CDR3 nucleotide sequence: TGCGCCAGCAGCCAGGGACAGGGAGGGGGACCACTCCAAGAGACCCAGTACTTC.

J is TRBJ2-7 and V is TRBV29-1, with D hard to call. Trimming took 6 bases from V and 2 from J, leaving 11 bases between them. CDR1 and CDR2 (germline): SQVTM, ANQGSEA. The CDR3 is 12 amino acids. CDR3 DNA: TGCAGCGTAGTCGTCAGGACCTACGAGCAGTACTTC. Amino acid sequence: CSVVVRTYEQYF.

The chain couples TRBV5-1 to TRBJ2-1; 7 bases are shared with TRBD1. With 2 bases clipped from V and 8 bases from J, the junction kept 7 bases outside the gene matches. This CDR3 is 14 amino acids long. Germline CDR1 SGHRS, CDR2 YFSETQ. Written as DNA, the CDR3 is TGCGCCAGCAGCTTTGGACAGGCCAGCGATGAGCAGTTCTTC. This codes for CASSFGQASDEQFF.

The CDR3 DNA follows: TGTGCCAGCAGCCACAGGGCCGCCTATAATTCACCCCTCCACTTT. Translating it yields CASSHRAAYNSPLHF. The V call is TRBV7-9, the J call TRBJ1-6; D might be TRBD1 (6 bases). V gave up 5 bases and J gave up 2 bases, with 10 bases separating them. The CDR3 is made up of 15 amino acids. CDR1 and CDR2 from the germline V gene are SEHNR and FQNEAQ (reference sequence).

This chain links TRBV19 with TRBJ1-2; D not certain. Germline CDR1 reads LNHDA; CDR2 reads SQIVND (reference sequence). CDR3 length equals 12 residues. V was pared by 3 bases and J by 4 bases, with 6 bases between. The CDR3 bases are TGTGCCAGTAGTATGGCGGGCTATGGCTACACCTTC. Translated: CASSMAGYGYTF.

This chain links TRBV4-2 with TRBJ2-3; 13 bases fit TRBD2. The CDR3 is made up of 17 amino acids. Germline CDR1 is LGHNA and CDR2 is YNFKEQ. V lost 0 bases to trimming and J lost 7 bases; unmatched junction nucleotides: 7. The chain's CDR3 is CASSQDRTSGRSNTQYF. The CDR3 DNA reads as TGTGCCAGCAGCCAAGATAGGACTAGCGGGAGAAGCAATACGCAGTATTTT.

The rearrangement joins TRBV9 to TRBJ2-1; D not resolved. Trimming cost V 4 bases and J 7 bases, with 12 bases left between them. Per the germline V gene, CDR1 is SGDLS and CDR2 is YYNGEE. The CDR3 length is 13 residues. CDR3 nucleotides: TGTGCCAGCAGCCAGTTTTCCCAAAATGAGCAGTTCTTC. Protein sequence: CASSQFSQNEQFF.

The V and J genes are TRBV18 and TRBJ1-1; unclear D gene. Deletions cut 6 bases from V and 2 bases from J, with 19 bases between. The germline CDR1 and CDR2 sequences are KGHSH and LQKENI. The CDR3 consists of 16 residues. CDR3 sequence: CASSPATRILNTEAFF. CDR3 nucleotide sequence: TGTGCCAGCTCTCCCGCGACACGGATATTAAACACTGAAGCTTTCTTT.

This sequence joins TRBV30 and TRBJ2-7; no clear D gene. The V gene lost 2 bases and the J gene lost 0 bases, with 5 bases spanning the gap. Germline loops: CDR1 GTSNPN, CDR2 SVGIG (reference sequence). The CDR3 extends over 12 amino acids. As DNA, the CDR3 is TGTGCCTGGAGTTCGTCCTCCTACGAGCAGTACTTC. Translated: CAWSSSSYEQYF.

The chain uses TRBV19 and TRBJ1-6; a possible D gene is TRBD1 (6 bases). Between the trimmed V and J ends, which lost 4 bases and 10 bases, there was a span of 20 bases. The CDR3 has 16 residues. The germline V gene encodes CDR1 LNHDA and CDR2 SQIVND (reference sequence). The CDR3 coding sequence is TGTGCCAGTAGTACCCAAGCACAGGGAAGAGGATCACCCCTCCACTTT. Translating gives CASSTQAQGRGSPLHF.

The CDR3 is CASSPYRDSLYEQYF. In DNA form, the CDR3 reads TGTGCCAGCAGCCCTTACCGGGACTCCCTGTACGAGCAGTACTTC. The chain links TRBV7-8 to TRBJ2-7, with D possibly being TRBD2 (6 bases). Deletions cut 5 bases from V and 4 bases from J, with 18 bases between. Looked up from germline, CDR1 is SGHVS and CDR2 is FQNEAQ. The CDR3 runs to 15 residues. The full variable domain, with the rest looked up from reference TRBV7-8 and TRBJ2-7, is GAGVSQSPRYKVAKRGQDVALRCDPISGHVSLFWYQQALGQGPEFLTYFQNEAQLDKSGLPSDRFFAERPEGSVSTLKIQRTQQEDSAVYLCASSPYRDSLYEQYFGPGTRLTVT.

The chain recombines TRBV6-4 with TRBJ2-5; maybe TRBD1 (5 bases). The DNA end is more similar to TRBJ2-7, so the J call may be wrong. The CDR3 runs 15 residues. The germline V gene encodes CDR1 MRHNA and CDR2 SNTAGT. The CDR3 loop reads CASSDKGLVLYEQYF. The CDR3 region has the DNA TGTGCCAGCAGTGACAAGGGGTTGGTCCTCTACGAGCAGTACTTC.

The V gene is TRBV5-1, the J gene TRBJ1-1, with 9 bases identical to TRBD1. V was pared by 0 bases and J by 1 base, with 7 bases of the junction left unmatched. Germline V gives CDR1 SGHRS, CDR2 YFSETQ. CDR3 length: 17 residues. CDR3 loop: CASSLVPGQGQNTEAFF. In DNA, the CDR3 is TGCGCCAGCAGCTTGGTCCCGGGACAGGGACAGAACACTGAAGCTTTCTTT.

The CDR3 nucleotides read TGCGCCAGCAGCCTCCGACTAGCCGTCTACTACGAGCAGTACTTC. Translation gives CASSLRLAVYYEQYF. The rearrangement links TRBV4-1 to TRBJ2-7, with 7 bases lining up with TRBD2. The germline gives CDR1 MGHRA, CDR2 YSYEKL. The ends lost 4 bases at V and 3 bases at J; junction bases unmatched: 9. The CDR3 length is 15 residues.

The chain couples TRBV2 to TRBJ2-7, with 7 nucleotides matching TRBD2. CDR3 length: 14 residues. The V and J ends lost 4 bases and 2 bases, in that order; junction bases with no gene match: 5. Germline V lookup: CDR1 SNHLY, CDR2 FYNNEI. The CDR3 DNA is TGTGCCAGCAGTGCGGTAGCGGGCGCCTACGAGCAGTACTTC. As protein: CASSAVAGAYEQYF.

Written as DNA, the CDR3 is TGTGCCAGCAGCCGGCAGAGGATTAATGAAAAACTGTTTTTT. It translates to CASSRQRINEKLFF. V and J are TRBV9 and TRBJ1-4; D is ambiguous. Germline CDR1 and CDR2: SGDLS and YYNGEE. The V end was cut by 4 bases, the J end by 4 bases, with 11 bases between. CDR3 length: 14 residues.